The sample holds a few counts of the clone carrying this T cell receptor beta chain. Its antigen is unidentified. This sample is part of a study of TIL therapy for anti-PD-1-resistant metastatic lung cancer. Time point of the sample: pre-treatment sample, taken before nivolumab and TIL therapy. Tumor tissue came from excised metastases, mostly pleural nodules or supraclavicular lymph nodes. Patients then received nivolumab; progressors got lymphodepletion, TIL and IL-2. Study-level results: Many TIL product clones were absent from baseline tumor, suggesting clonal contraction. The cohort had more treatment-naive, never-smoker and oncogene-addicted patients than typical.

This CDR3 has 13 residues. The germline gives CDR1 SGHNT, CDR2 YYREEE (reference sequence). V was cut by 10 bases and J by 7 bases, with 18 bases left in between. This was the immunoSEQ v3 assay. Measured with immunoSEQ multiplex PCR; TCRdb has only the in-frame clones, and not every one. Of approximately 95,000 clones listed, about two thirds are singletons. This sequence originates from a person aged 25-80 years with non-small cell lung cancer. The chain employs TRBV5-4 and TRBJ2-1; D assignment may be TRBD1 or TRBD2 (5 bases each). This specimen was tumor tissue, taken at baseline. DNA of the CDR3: TGTGCCGGTAGGCGGACTGGGGCTAATGAGCAGTTCTTC. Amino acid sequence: CAGRRTGANEQFF.